Listed below are T cell receptor beta chains from one sample, sequenced in a study of cytomegalovirus exposure and HLA in healthy donors. Clones were read by immunoSEQ multiplex PCR, and TCRdb kept only the in-frame ones, dropping some. This table holds approximately 200,000 clones, approximately 80% found once. The material sequenced was PBMCs. These receptor sequences come from a girl aged 2-10 years in good health and CMV-seronegative. The CDR3 runs from the conserved cysteine through the conserved F or W. Each record gives: clone size, D gene, V gene, J gene, CDR3 protein, CDR3 DNA. A D gene is named only where the DNA matches it firmly. Rows give clone size only sometimes, using once, few, many, or a class for an expanded clone.

clone size: -
D gene: TRBD1
V gene: TRBV10-3
J gene: TRBJ1-5
CDR3 protein: CAISERDRGKSNQPQHF
CDR3 DNA: TGTGCCATCAGTGAGCGGGACAGGGGGAAAAGCAATCAGCCCCAGCATTTT

clone size: few
D gene: -
V gene: TRBV29-1
J gene: TRBJ1-2
CDR3 protein: CSVESRTDYGYTF
CDR3 DNA: TGCAGCGTTGAAAGTCGAACGGACTATGGCTACACCTTC

clone size: -
D gene: TRBD1
V gene: TRBV19
J gene: TRBJ1-1
CDR3 protein: CASSPGQGVTEAFF
CDR3 DNA: TGTGCCAGTAGTCCAGGACAGGGAGTCACTGAAGCTTTCTTT

clone size: -
D gene: TRBD1
V gene: TRBV19
J gene: TRBJ2-7
CDR3 protein: CASSFHQGQGVDYEQYF
CDR3 DNA: TGTGCCAGTAGTTTCCACCAGGGACAGGGGGTCGACTACGAGCAGTACTTC

clone size: -
D gene: -
V gene: TRBV7-9
J gene: TRBJ1-2
CDR3 protein: CASSFLDSHPYGYTF
CDR3 DNA: TGTGCCAGCAGCTTCCTAGACAGCCACCCCTATGGCTACACCTTC

clone size: -
D gene: TRBD1
V gene: TRBV4-1
J gene: TRBJ2-1
CDR3 protein: CASSQGDRANEQFF
CDR3 DNA: TGCGCCAGCAGCCAAGGGGACAGGGCCAATGAGCAGTTCTTC

clone size: -
D gene: -
V gene: TRBV7-9
J gene: TRBJ1-1
CDR3 protein: CASSSPRENTEAFF
CDR3 DNA: TGTGCCAGCAGCTCGCCCCGGGAGAACACTGAAGCTTTCTTT

clone size: once
D gene: -
V gene: TRBV10-3
J gene: TRBJ1-2
CDR3 protein: CAIAVDGGYTF
CDR3 DNA: TGTGCCATCGCGGTTGATGGTGGCTACACCTTC

clone size: -
D gene: -
V gene: TRBV12-2
J gene: TRBJ1-2
CDR3 protein: CASRPRGPGGLGYTF
CDR3 DNA: TGTGCAAGTCGCCCTCGGGGGCCAGGGGGCCTTGGCTACACCTTC

clone size: once
D gene: TRBD1
V gene: TRBV7-9
J gene: TRBJ2-7
CDR3 protein: CASSSRPIPGQARYEQYF
CDR3 DNA: TGTGCCAGCAGCTCTAGACCAATACCGGGACAGGCGCGGTACGAGCAGTACTTC

clone size: -
D gene: TRBD1
V gene: TRBV12-5
J gene: TRBJ2-2
CDR3 protein: CASGLRGTGGNTGELFF
CDR3 DNA: TGTGCTAGTGGTCTAAGAGGGACAGGGGGAAACACCGGGGAGCTGTTTTTT

clone size: -
D gene: TRBD2
V gene: TRBV6-4
J gene: TRBJ2-2
CDR3 protein: CASSDTKREGSGELFF
CDR3 DNA: TGTGCCAGCAGTGATACCAAGCGGGAGGGGTCCGGGGAGCTGTTTTTT

clone size: -
D gene: TRBD2
V gene: TRBV27
J gene: TRBJ2-2
CDR3 protein: CASSLLTSGGSGELFF
CDR3 DNA: TGTGCCAGCAGTTTACTTACTAGCGGGGGGTCCGGGGAGCTGTTTTTT

clone size: -
D gene: TRBD2
V gene: TRBV12-5
J gene: TRBJ2-2
CDR3 protein: CARPQQRGDTGELFF
CDR3 DNA: TGTGCAAGACCCCAACAGCGGGGGGACACCGGGGAGCTGTTTTTT

clone size: -
D gene: TRBD1
V gene: TRBV19
J gene: TRBJ1-5
CDR3 protein: CASRRTGGNQPQHF
CDR3 DNA: TGTGCCAGTAGGAGGACAGGGGGCAATCAGCCCCAGCATTTT

clone size: -
D gene: -
V gene: TRBV6-1
J gene: TRBJ2-7
CDR3 protein: CASSESSAVTRGYEQYF
CDR3 DNA: TGTGCCAGCAGTGAAAGCTCAGCGGTGACACGCGGCTACGAGCAGTACTTC

clone size: -
D gene: -
V gene: TRBV6-1
J gene: TRBJ2-7
CDR3 protein: CATTPTDSIYEQYF
CDR3 DNA: TGTGCCACCACTCCAACGGACAGTATCTACGAGCAGTACTTC

clone size: -
D gene: TRBD1
V gene: TRBV5-6
J gene: TRBJ2-2
CDR3 protein: CASSWGRTGYWTGELFF
CDR3 DNA: TGTGCCAGCAGCTGGGGAAGGACAGGGTATTGGACCGGGGAGCTGTTTTTT

clone size: -
D gene: -
V gene: TRBV18
J gene: TRBJ1-1
CDR3 protein: CASSPLAGWNTEAFF
CDR3 DNA: TGTGCCAGCTCACCACTTGCAGGGTGGAACACTGAAGCTTTCTTT

clone size: -
D gene: TRBD2
V gene: TRBV5-1
J gene: TRBJ2-1
CDR3 protein: CASSLGLAGADEQFF
CDR3 DNA: TGCGCCAGCAGCTTAGGACTAGCGGGGGCGGATGAGCAGTTCTTC

clone size: -
D gene: TRBD2
V gene: TRBV29-1
J gene: TRBJ2-3
CDR3 protein: CSYELAGGSTDTQYF
CDR3 DNA: TGCAGCTACGAACTAGCGGGAGGAAGCACAGATACGCAGTATTTT

clone size: -
D gene: TRBD2
V gene: TRBV5-4
J gene: TRBJ2-1
CDR3 protein: CASSLGASGTYNEQFF
CDR3 DNA: TGTGCCAGCAGCTTGGGGGCTAGCGGGACCTACAATGAGCAGTTCTTC

clone size: -
D gene: -
V gene: TRBV6-1
J gene: TRBJ1-1
CDR3 protein: CASSEAEILEAFF
CDR3 DNA: TGTGCCAGCAGTGAAGCGGAGATCCTTGAAGCTTTCTTT

clone size: -
D gene: TRBD1
V gene: TRBV6-6
J gene: TRBJ1-6
CDR3 protein: CASSLGTGGYNSPLHF
CDR3 DNA: TGTGCCAGCAGCCTCGGGACAGGGGGCTATAATTCACCCCTCCACTTT

clone size: -
D gene: TRBD1
V gene: TRBV27
J gene: TRBJ2-7
CDR3 protein: CASSPGTYRGPYEQYF
CDR3 DNA: TGTGCCAGCAGCCCAGGGACATACAGGGGCCCCTACGAGCAGTACTTC

clone size: -
D gene: -
V gene: TRBV9
J gene: TRBJ2-7
CDR3 protein: CASSPGQSYEQYF
CDR3 DNA: TGTGCCAGCAGCCCTGGACAGTCCTACGAGCAGTACTTC

clone size: -
D gene: -
V gene: TRBV29-1
J gene: TRBJ2-3
CDR3 protein: CSFRRSTDTQYF
CDR3 DNA: TGCAGCTTCCGCCGGAGCACAGATACGCAGTATTTT

clone size: few
D gene: TRBD2
V gene: TRBV27
J gene: TRBJ2-3
CDR3 protein: CASSSPSREGVTDTQYF
CDR3 DNA: TGTGCCAGCAGTTCCCCTTCCCGGGAGGGTGTCACAGATACGCAGTATTTT

clone size: -
D gene: -
V gene: TRBV5-1
J gene: TRBJ1-2
CDR3 protein: CASSLDTRNYGYTF
CDR3 DNA: TGCGCCAGCAGCTTGGACACCCGTAACTATGGCTACACCTTC

clone size: few
D gene: -
V gene: TRBV5-1
J gene: TRBJ2-3
CDR3 protein: CASSLDVGWATDTQYF
CDR3 DNA: TGCGCCAGCAGCTTGGATGTAGGATGGGCCACAGATACGCAGTATTTT

clone size: -
D gene: -
V gene: TRBV7-9
J gene: TRBJ1-4
CDR3 protein: CASVRGLGGKLFF
CDR3 DNA: TGTGCCAGCGTAAGGGGCCTGGGGGGAAAACTGTTTTTT